The 6 T cell receptor beta chains presented below share a single source sample, sequenced in a study of spatial heterogeneity in lung cancer. One entry per CDR3 protein results from TCRdb running MiXCR on the 5' RACE reads. Among roughly 71,000 distinct CDR3 sequences, roughly 9% were seen once, and the ten largest hold approximately 1.8%. Time point defined: blood at routine non-recurrence follow-up after resection. The sequences come from PBMCs, collected at follow-up. The receptors originated from a female donor with early-stage non-small cell lung cancer.

This clonotype came up many times. The rearrangement uses TRBV2 and TRBJ2-7; 9 bases are shared with TRBD1. V gave up 3 bases and J gave up 2 bases; unmatched junction bases: 2. Germline CDR1 and CDR2: SNHLY and FYNNEI. This CDR3 has 14 amino acids. CDR3 in DNA: TGTGCCAGCAGTGAGCGGACAGGGGCCTACGAGCAGTACTTC. This codes for CASSERTGAYEQYF.

This clonotype has just a few counts. The chain carries TRBV28 and TRBJ2-3; 8 nucleotides align to TRBD2. The CDR3 contains 14 residues. Trimming took 11 bases from V and 2 from J; bases not matched to a gene: 9. Germline V lookup: CDR1 MDHEN, CDR2 SYDVKM. The CDR3 here is CASRRGRNTDTQYF. DNA for the CDR3: TGTGCCTCCAGGCGCGGGAGGAACACAGATACGCAGTATTTT.

This clonotype was seen only a few times. This chain connects TRBV18 to TRBJ2-1; D remains unclear. V dropped 3 bases and J dropped 8 bases, with 11 bases sitting between them. CDR1 and CDR2 from the germline V gene are KGHSH and LQKENI. This CDR3 is 13 amino acids long. The CDR3 DNA reads as TGTGCCAGCTCACCGAACTCCCGGGATGAGCAGTTCTTC. It translates to CASSPNSRDEQFF.

This clonotype was seen only a few times. The chain couples TRBV20-1 to TRBJ2-3; tentatively, D is TRBD2 (6 bases). V was cut by 3 bases and J by 2 bases, with 12 bases left in between. Per germline, CDR1 DFQATT and CDR2 SNEGSKA (reference sequence). The CDR3 loop spans 14 amino acids. Written as DNA, the CDR3 is TGCAGTGCTAGGGGGGGAGGACACACAGATACGCAGTATTTT. Its translation: CSARGGGHTDTQYF.

This clonotype was picked up many times. The chain recombines TRBV6-2 or TRBV6-3 with TRBJ2-7, with 13 bases fitting TRBD2. Germline CDR1 and CDR2: MNHEY and SVGEGT. The CDR3 sequence is 18 residues long. V shed 4 bases and J 4 bases; nucleotides not matched to a gene: 13. Here the CDR3 DNA reads TGTGCCAGCAGTTTCACCTTACTCGGACTAGCGGGAGTATACGAGCAGTACTTC. This encodes CASSFTLLGLAGVYEQYF.

The gene calls are TRBV19 and TRBJ2-7, with TRBD2 as a possible D gene (6 bases). V lost 9 bases and J 1 base, leaving 22 bases between the germline ends. The CDR3 totals 16 residues. From germline, CDR1 is LNHDA and CDR2 SQIVND (reference sequence). The CDR3 loop is CASTSSHGTPSYEQYF. As DNA, the CDR3 is TGTGCCAGCACTAGTAGCCACGGGACTCCGTCCTACGAGCAGTACTTC.